This T cell receptor beta chain was profiled in a study of cytomegalovirus exposure and HLA in healthy donors. Study outcomes and limitations: TCR beta V- and J-gene trimming was later associated with a missense DCLRE1C variant.

Vbeta (60) and Jbeta (13) primers were used in the PCR. Libraries were prepared by immunoSEQ multiplex PCR; TCRdb keeps only in-frame clonotypes and omits some of them. The sample records some 65,000 clones, less than 75% being singletons. A word on this clone: Antigen specificity is unknown.

This CDR3 spans 18 amino acids. This chain links TRBV21-1 with TRBJ2-1; the D call of TRBD2 is as the table states it, not checked on the DNA. TRBV21-1 is tagged as a pseudogene. Sample: PBMCs. The sequence derives from a woman aged 25 to 45 in good health and CMV-seronegative. The CDR3 loop is CASISERNTSGGAGEQFF. Here the CDR3 DNA reads TGTGCCAGCATCTCAGAGCGGAATACTAGCGGGGGGGCAGGTGAGCAGTTCTTC.